A single sample gave rise to the 2 T cell receptor beta chains below, sequenced in a study of beta chain features in type 1 diabetes. Overall study findings and caveats: TCRB CDR3s from Type 1 diabetes patients were moderately but significantly shorter in all four CD4+ subsets.

Antigen specificity for these receptors is unknown. Isolated RNA was reverse transcribed in full, so expressed TCRB transcripts were sequenced. The protocol was immunoSEQ multiplex PCR, while the TCRdb copy is restricted to in-frame clones and leaves out a portion. The data contain under 400,000 clones, around 12% of them seen just once; the ten biggest clones take up roughly 0.0097%. The sequencing sample was made of naive CD4+ T cells from blood. The origin of the receptors is a woman between 18 and 29 years old with type 1 diabetes.

J is TRBJ1-5 and V is TRBV11-3; no clear D. Germline assignment: CDR1 SGHNT and CDR2 YENEEA. The CDR3 covers 13 residues. V lost 4 bases, J lost 6 bases, and 10 bases lay in between. CDR3 amino acids: CASSWVEGQPQHF. The CDR3, as DNA: TGTGCCAGCAGCTGGGTGGAGGGTCAGCCCCAGCATTTT.

A few counts support this clone. As DNA, the CDR3 is TGTGCCACCAGCAAGACAACAGGGGGTTATGGCTACACCTTC. This encodes CATSKTTGGYGYTF. The rearrangement uses TRBV15 and TRBJ1-2; 8 bases are a match to TRBD1. Germline V lookup: CDR1 LNHNV, CDR2 YYDKDF (reference sequence). The V and J ends lost 4 bases and 5 bases, in that order; junction bases with no gene match: 6. CDR3 length: 14 residues. Variable domain in full (rest from reference TRBV15 and TRBJ1-2): DAMVIQNPRYQVTQFGKPVTLSCSQTLNHNVMYWYQQKSSQAPKLLFHYYDKDFNNEADTPDNFQSRRPNTSFCFLDIRSPGLGDTAMYLCATSKTTGGYGYTFGSGTRLTVV.